This TCR beta chain was recovered during a study of cytomegalovirus exposure and HLA in healthy donors (dated by TCRdb to about 2017). With respect to the entire study: An earlier analysis of some 550 of the donors reported more than 250 Gb of sequence data and about 100 million unique TCR beta sequences from approximately 180 million T cells. Besides the first cohort of roughly 700 subjects, a separate validation cohort made up of over a hundred different subjects was used. Rather than using new phenotypic data, the later analysis identified candidate immune exposures from TCR beta sequences and from how often those sequences occurred across donors. Because of strong linkage in the cohort, roughly five DR-DQ haplotypes were treated as single units for association and clustering. Alongside the repertoire data, information on donor age, sex, ethnicity and CMV serostatus was compiled. The study used immunosequencing to profile the T cell repertoires of 670 or so subjects and linked those repertoires to cytomegalovirus serostatus. Every repertoire in the discovery cohort had been generated on one and the same sequencing platform. Typing coverage varied by locus: about 620-640 donors for A, B, C, DRB1 and DQB1; roughly 510 for DQA1; more than 600 for DPA1; under 490 for DPB1. About 280 gigabases of sequencing data and approximately 85 million unique TCR sequences were included in an early release covering about 620 HLA-typed donors. In a later genetic analysis, genome-wide SNP genotypes for about three fifths of the 666 donors were used, and that subset was treated as a discovery cohort. To decide whether each TCR beta V gene segment behaved as functional or pseudogenic, an earlier analysis of nearly 600 of the donors relied on high-throughput TCR beta sequencing. HLA typing covered class I and class II loci at four-digit resolution. To study patterns of TCR occurrence, a later analysis re-analyzed previously published TCR beta repertoires from 500 to 850 donors and added high-resolution HLA genotyping. To predict cytomegalovirus infection status, the study combined high-throughput TCR immunosequencing, statistical association of individual TCRs with disease status, and machine learning. Among around 400 genotyped donors of the cohort, an average of approximately 250,000 unique TCR beta nucleotide sequences were sequenced per donor, around 20% of them non-productive. Of the 398 genotyped donors, 80% to 90% were placed in the genetic ancestry cluster associated with self-reported Caucasian donors. The study aimed to test whether signatures of past pathogen exposure could be identified by cataloging public T cell receptors.

The receptor library was made with the immunoSEQ multiplex PCR assay. For the multiplex PCR, a mixture combining 60 forward primers for TCR Vbeta segments and 13 reverse primers for TCR Jbeta segments was used. The CDR3 region of rearranged TCR beta genes was amplified from genomic DNA with a multiplex PCR assay. Amplified TCR beta libraries were sequenced as 87-base-pair reads on the Illumina HiSeq System. In the source study's methods: In a later analysis, 80 million or so unique TCR beta chains were counted across the approximately 640 repertoires, and roughly 11 million of these chains were shared by at least two donors. Raw reads were error-corrected and collapsed into unique sequences with a nearest-neighbor algorithm that merged closely related sequences to remove PCR and sequencing errors. CDR3 sequences were aligned to IMGT reference sequences to assign V, D and J gene segments. For a sequence to be retained, a match of at least six nucleotides was required to both a V gene segment and a J gene segment. Rearrangements were called productive when the CDR3 lacked stop codons and stayed in frame with V and J; all others were non-productive. CDR3 was defined according to IMGT convention as the region running from the second conserved V-encoded cysteine to the conserved J-encoded phenylalanine. The earlier analysis of about 530 of the donors excluded any sequence lacking an unambiguous match to a single V gene segment. In an earlier analysis of more than 500 of the donors, a V segment was called functional when productive rearrangements were above 56.7%, and segregating when the standard deviation between donors exceeded 5%. A statistical classification framework was built to diagnose cytomegalovirus status from the catalog of TCR beta chain sequences. In a later analysis, TCR nucleotide sequences were compared against IMGT/GENE-DB human TR gene sequences so that V and J genes could be assigned. A later analysis assigned CDR3 sequences and most-parsimonious VDJ recombination scenarios with the TCRdist pipeline. In a later analysis, every TCR beta chain was defined by the combination of its CDR3 amino acid sequence and its V-gene family, and reads without a unique V-gene family were dropped. In a later analysis, 450 to 600 highly shared, low-generation-probability nucleotide sequences were removed to address suspected cross-contamination and a sequencing artifact. In a later analysis, a clonal expansion index was calculated for each public chain from normalized within-repertoire ranks of inferred template counts. In a later analysis, generation probabilities were computed with a VDJ recombination model fitted to out-of-frame rearrangements, and the resulting probabilities were checked against IGoR. In a later analysis, hypergeometric tests were used to score TCR-TCR, TCR-HLA and TCR-CMV co-occurrence, with a repertoire-size bias correction applied to TCR pairs. A later analysis estimated false discovery rates by permuting HLA or CMV assignments 20 times. A later analysis grouped co-occurring TCRs with DBSCAN, adding TCRdist sequence similarity when clustering within HLA-allele-positive subsets. Repertoires with fewer than 30,000 or more than 120,000 public chains, plus five repertoires with anomalous nucleotide sharing, were excluded from co-occurrence clustering. Drawn from immuneACCESS, this table holds only the in-frame rearrangements with V and J called that TCRdb kept. Clones are partly lost; checked studies trace under half to an unresolved V gene and leave the rest unexplained. D and trimming were read from the DNA, whereas the V and J calls and clone size are those reported in that table. A total of around 140,000 clones appear in this sample, around three quarters of them only once. Approximately 4.2% of the sample is taken by the ten largest.

About this clone itself: The antigen it recognizes is unknown. No much larger clone is present one base from it, and per-base qualities are unavailable.

The cohort consisted of fewer than 700 healthy bone marrow donors. At the time of sampling, all cohort members were nominally healthy, though unrecorded immune exposures were likely present. The donor was CMV seropositive and was included in the group of 250 to 300 seropositive cohort members. Every donor gave a peripheral blood sample, and the peripheral blood mononuclear cells from that sample were used for TCR beta sequencing. The Qiagen DNeasy Blood Extraction Kit was used to extract genomic DNA from the blood cell samples. Per the germline V gene, SGHDN is the CDR1 and FVKESK is the CDR2. The CDR3 covers 13 residues, taking in both the cysteine and the phenylalanine. Of all the DNA, just the CDR3 is kept, 39 bases in frame from base 1. V is cut by 1 base and J by 10 bases, and the space between the germline ends is 11 bases. What the study reported, not specific to this receptor: A cluster of highly shared sequence variants was judged likely to represent a technical artifact of the sequencing pipeline. In a later analysis, several top co-occurrence clusters were reported to appear linked to parvovirus B19, influenza, CMV and Epstein-Barr virus. Some IMGT-functional V segments, including TRBV6-2 and TRBV6-3, could not be told apart with the 87-base-pair reads, so those segments were excluded. In a later analysis, HLA-associated TCR beta chains were found to be more clonally expanded and to have lower generation probabilities than equally common non-associated chains. Broadly in line with IMGT annotations, most TCR beta V segments showed up in productive rearrangements about 90% or about 30% of the time in an earlier analysis of about 500 of the donors. Presence/absence analyses assumed roughly uniform sequencing depth across donors, an assumption that may not hold. At a false discovery rate of 0.05, a later analysis linked about 16,000 TCR beta sequences to specific HLA alleles. A further reported finding was that TCR beta sequences accurately predicted the HLA-A and HLA-B alleles for most subjects in the first cohort. The classifier was reported to diagnose cytomegalovirus status with high specificity and sensitivity in both the original cohort and the validation cohort. A total of roughly 160 TCR beta chains were listed by the study as associated with cytomegalovirus. In this cohort, only TCR beta chains were sequenced, and detectable features were limited by the absence of alpha or paired-chain data. In a later analysis, the rate of TCR association differed among HLA loci, with DRB1 alleles having the most associated TCRs and HLA-C alleles having the fewest. Correlated functional status among segregating V segments might be attributable to linkage disequilibrium, but an unknown experimental factor could not be ruled out. A few of the identified cytomegalovirus-associated TCR beta chains were confirmed in vitro to be specific for cytomegalovirus antigens. V-gene and J-gene trimming of TCR beta chains was associated with a missense DCLRE1C variant in a later genetic analysis, and the association was replicated in an independent cohort. Because some donors lacked HLA typing at each locus, the association tests relied only on the typed subset. In a later analysis, most CMV-associated TCR beta chains were found to appear HLA-restricted, with HLA associations seemingly driven largely by CMV exposure. The authors suggested that the approach could potentially be extended to other disease states and immunological phenotypes. When HLA alleles, especially DR and DQ, strongly co-occurred, TCR associations were difficult to assign to individual alleles. Most TCR sequences were seen in very few donors, while some public TCRs were found in many individuals. The only immune exposure information available for the cohort was CMV serostatus. Compared with the 666-donor mean, donors in an Asian-associated ancestry cluster had fewer N-insertions in productive TCRs, according to a later genetic analysis. Because counts were too low, roughly 18 rarely observed V segments, including chromosome 9 orphons, were left out of the earlier analysis of several hundred of the donors.

The sample taken for sequencing was PBMCs. This clonotype was sampled from a male donor in good health and CMV-seropositive. The sequence is built from TRBV14 and TRBJ2-1, with no confident D gene call. Read as DNA, the sequence is TGTGCCAGCAGCCAAGTCCCGGGTGGGGAGCAGTTCTTC. Its product reads: CASSQVPGGEQFF.